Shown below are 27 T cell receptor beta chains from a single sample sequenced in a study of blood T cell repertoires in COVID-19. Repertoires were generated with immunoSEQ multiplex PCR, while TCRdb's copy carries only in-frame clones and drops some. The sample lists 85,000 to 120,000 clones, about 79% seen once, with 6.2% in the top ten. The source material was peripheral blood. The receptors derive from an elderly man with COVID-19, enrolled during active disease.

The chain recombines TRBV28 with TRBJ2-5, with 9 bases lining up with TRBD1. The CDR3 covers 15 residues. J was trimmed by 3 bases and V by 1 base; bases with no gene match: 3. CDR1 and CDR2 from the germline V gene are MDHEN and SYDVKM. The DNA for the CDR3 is TGTGCCAGCAGTTTATATGGGACAGGGAAAGAGACCCAGTACTTC. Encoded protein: CASSLYGTGKETQYF.

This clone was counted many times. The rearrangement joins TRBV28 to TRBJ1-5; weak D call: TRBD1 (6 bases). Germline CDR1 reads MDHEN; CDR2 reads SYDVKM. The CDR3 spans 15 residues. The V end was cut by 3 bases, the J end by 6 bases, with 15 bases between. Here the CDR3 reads CASSFGTLSTQPQHF. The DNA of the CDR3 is TGTGCCAGCAGTTTTGGGACACTCTCAACTCAGCCCCAGCATTTT.

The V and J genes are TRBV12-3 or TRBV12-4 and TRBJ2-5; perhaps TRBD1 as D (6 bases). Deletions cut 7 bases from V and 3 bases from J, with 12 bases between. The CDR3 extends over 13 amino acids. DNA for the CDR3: TGTGCCAGCACCGGACAGTGGGAAGAGACCCAGTACTTC. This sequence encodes CASTGQWEETQYF.

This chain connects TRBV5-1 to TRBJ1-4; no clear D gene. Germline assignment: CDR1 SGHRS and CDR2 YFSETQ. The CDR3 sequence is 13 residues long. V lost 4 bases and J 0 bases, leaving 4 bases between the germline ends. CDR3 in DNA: TGCGCCAGCAGCCGAGCAACTAATGAAAAACTGTTTTTT. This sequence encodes CASSRATNEKLFF.

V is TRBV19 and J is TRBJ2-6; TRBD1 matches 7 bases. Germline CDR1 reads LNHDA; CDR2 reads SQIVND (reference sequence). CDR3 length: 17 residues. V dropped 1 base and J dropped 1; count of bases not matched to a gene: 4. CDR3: CASSIATGRSGANVLTF. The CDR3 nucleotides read TGTGCCAGTAGTATAGCGACAGGGAGATCTGGGGCCAACGTCCTGACTTTC.

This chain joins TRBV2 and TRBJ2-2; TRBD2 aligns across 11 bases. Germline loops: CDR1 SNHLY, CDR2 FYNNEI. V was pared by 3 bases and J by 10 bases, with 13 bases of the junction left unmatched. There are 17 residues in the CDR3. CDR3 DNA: TGTGCCAGCAGTGAGGGATTACTAGCGGGAGCCCCGGTGGAGCTGTTTTTT. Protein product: CASSEGLLAGAPVELFF.

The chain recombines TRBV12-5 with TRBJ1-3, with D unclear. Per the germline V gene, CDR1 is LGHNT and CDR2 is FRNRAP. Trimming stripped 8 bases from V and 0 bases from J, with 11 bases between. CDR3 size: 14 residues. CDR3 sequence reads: CASSLEGSGNTIYF. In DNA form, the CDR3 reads TGTGCTAGTTCCCTCGAGGGCTCTGGAAACACCATATATTTT.

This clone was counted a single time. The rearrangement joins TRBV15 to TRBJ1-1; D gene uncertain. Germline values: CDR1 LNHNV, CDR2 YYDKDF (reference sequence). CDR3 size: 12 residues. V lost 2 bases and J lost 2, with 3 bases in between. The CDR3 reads CATSRLNTEAFF. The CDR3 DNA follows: TGTGCCACCAGCAGACTTAACACTGAAGCTTTCTTT.

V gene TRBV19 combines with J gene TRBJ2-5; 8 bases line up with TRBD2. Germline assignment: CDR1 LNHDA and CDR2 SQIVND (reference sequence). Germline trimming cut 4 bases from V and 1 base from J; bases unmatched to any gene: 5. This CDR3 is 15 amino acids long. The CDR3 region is CASSKGLAPQETQYF. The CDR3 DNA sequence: TGTGCCAGTAGTAAAGGACTAGCCCCCCAAGAGACCCAGTACTTC.

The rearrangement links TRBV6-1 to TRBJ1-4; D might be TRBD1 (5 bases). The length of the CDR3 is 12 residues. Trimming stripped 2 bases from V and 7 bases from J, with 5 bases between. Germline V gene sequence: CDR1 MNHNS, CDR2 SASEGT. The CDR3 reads CASSERGEKLFF. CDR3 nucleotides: TGTGCCAGCAGTGAAAGGGGTGAAAAACTGTTTTTT.

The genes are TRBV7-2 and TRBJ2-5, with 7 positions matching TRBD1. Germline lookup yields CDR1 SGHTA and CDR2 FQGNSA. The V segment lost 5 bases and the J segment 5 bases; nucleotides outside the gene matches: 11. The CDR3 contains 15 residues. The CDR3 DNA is TGTGCCAGCAGCCGGAGTGACAGGGTAGGGGAGACCCAGTACTTC. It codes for CASSRSDRVGETQYF.

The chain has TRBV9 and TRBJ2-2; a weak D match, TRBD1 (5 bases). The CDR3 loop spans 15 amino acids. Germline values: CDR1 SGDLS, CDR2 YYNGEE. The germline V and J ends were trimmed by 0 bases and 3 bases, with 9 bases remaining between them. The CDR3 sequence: CASSVAGSDTGELFF. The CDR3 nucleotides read TGTGCCAGCAGCGTAGCAGGGTCAGACACCGGGGAGCTGTTTTTT.

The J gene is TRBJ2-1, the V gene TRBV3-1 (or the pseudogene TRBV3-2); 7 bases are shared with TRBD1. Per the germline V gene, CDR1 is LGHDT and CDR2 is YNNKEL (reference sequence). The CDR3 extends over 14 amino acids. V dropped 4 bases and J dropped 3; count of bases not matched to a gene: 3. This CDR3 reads CASSRWTGYNEQFF. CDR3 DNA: TGTGCCAGCAGCCGTTGGACAGGCTACAATGAGCAGTTCTTC.

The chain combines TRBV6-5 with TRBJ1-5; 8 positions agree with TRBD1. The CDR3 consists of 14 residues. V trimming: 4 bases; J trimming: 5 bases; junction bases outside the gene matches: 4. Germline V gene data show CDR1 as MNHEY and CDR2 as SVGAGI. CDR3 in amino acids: CASSLNRGYQPQHF. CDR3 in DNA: TGTGCCAGCAGTTTGAACAGGGGGTATCAGCCCCAGCATTTT.

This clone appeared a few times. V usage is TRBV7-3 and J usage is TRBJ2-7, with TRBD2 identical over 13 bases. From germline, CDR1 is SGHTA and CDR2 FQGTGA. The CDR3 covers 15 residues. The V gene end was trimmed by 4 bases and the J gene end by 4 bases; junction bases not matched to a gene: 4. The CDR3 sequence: CASSSGLAGPYEQYF. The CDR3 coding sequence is TGTGCCAGCAGCTCGGGACTAGCGGGACCGTACGAGCAGTACTTC.

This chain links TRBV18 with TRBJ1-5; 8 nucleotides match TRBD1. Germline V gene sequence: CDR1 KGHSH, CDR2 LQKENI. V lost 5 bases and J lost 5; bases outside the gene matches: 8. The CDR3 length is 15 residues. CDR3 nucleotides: TGTGCCAGCTCATCGGACAGGGTATGGGATCAGCCCCAGCATTTT. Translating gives CASSSDRVWDQPQHF.

The CDR3 reads CASSPPGGELFF. CDR3 nucleotides: TGTGCCAGCAGCCCACCCGGGGGGGAGCTGTTTTTT. The chain recombines TRBV9 with TRBJ2-2, with unresolved D. This CDR3 spans 12 amino acids. V was shortened by 4 bases and J by 8 bases, with 9 bases between the two germline ends. Germline CDR1 is SGDLS and CDR2 is YYNGEE. The full variable domain, its missing parts supplied by reference TRBV9 and TRBJ2-2, is DSGVTQTPKHLITATGQRVTLRCSPRSGDLSVYWYQQSLDQGLQFLIQYYNGEERAKGNILERFSAQQFPDLHSELNLSSLELGDSALYFCASSPPGGELFFGEGSRLTVL.

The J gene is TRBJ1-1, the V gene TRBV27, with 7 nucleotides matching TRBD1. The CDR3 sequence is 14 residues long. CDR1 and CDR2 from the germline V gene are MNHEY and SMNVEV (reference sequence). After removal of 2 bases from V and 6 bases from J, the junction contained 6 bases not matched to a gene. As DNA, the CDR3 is TGTGCCAGCAGTTTACGGGGTCAGGGGGCTGAAGCTTTCTTT. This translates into CASSLRGQGAEAFF.

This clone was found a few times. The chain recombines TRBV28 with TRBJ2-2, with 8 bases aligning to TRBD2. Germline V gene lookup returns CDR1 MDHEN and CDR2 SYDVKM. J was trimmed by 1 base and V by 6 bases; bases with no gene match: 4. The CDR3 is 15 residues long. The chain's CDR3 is CASSILAGNTGELFF. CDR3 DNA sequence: TGTGCCAGCAGCATCCTAGCGGGGAACACCGGGGAGCTGTTTTTT. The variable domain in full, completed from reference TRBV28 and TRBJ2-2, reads DVKVTQSSRYLVKRTGEKVFLECVQDMDHENMFWYRQDPGLGLRLIYFSYDVKMKEKGDIPEGYSVSREKKERFSLILESASTNQTSMYLCASSILAGNTGELFFGEGSRLTVL.

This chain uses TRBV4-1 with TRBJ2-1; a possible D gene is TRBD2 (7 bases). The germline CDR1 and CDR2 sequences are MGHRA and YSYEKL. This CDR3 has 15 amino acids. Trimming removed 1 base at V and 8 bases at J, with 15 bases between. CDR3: CASSQVQGGGDEQFF. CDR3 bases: TGCGCCAGCAGCCAAGTACAGGGTGGGGGGGATGAGCAGTTCTTC.

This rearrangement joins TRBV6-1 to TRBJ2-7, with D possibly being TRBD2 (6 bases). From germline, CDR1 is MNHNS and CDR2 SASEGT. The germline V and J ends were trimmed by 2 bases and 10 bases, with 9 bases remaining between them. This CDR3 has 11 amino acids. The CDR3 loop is CASSERRGQYF. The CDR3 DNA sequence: TGTGCCAGCAGTGAAAGGAGGGGCCAGTACTTC.

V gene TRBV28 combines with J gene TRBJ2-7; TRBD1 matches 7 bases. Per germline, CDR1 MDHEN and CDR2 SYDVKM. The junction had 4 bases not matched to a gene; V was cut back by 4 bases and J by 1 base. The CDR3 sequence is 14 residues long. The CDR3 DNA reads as TGTGCCAGCAGTTCGGCGGACAGGTCCTACGAGCAGTACTTC. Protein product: CASSSADRSYEQYF.

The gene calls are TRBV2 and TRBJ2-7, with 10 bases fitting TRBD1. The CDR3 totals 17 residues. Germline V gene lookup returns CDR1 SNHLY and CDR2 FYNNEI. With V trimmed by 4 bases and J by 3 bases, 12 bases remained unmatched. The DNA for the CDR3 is TGTGCCAGCAGTGGGGACAGGGGTAGACCTACGCTCTACGAGCAGTACTTC. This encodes CASSGDRGRPTLYEQYF.

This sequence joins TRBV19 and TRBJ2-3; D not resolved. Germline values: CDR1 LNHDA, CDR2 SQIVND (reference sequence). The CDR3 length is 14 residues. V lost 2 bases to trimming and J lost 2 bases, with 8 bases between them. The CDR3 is CASSINRYTDTQYF. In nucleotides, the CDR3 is TGTGCCAGTAGTATAAACAGATACACAGATACGCAGTATTTT.

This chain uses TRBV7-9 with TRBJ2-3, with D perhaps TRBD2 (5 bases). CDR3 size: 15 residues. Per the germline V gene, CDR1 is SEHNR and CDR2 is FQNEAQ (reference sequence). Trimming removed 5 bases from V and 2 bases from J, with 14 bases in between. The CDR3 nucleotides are TGTGCCAGCAGCCCCCCTGAGGGAGACACAGATACGCAGTATTTT. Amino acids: CASSPPEGDTDTQYF.

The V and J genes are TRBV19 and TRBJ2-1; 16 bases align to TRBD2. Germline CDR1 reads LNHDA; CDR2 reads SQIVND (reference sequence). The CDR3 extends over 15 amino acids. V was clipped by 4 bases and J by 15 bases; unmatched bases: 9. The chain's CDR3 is CASSRAGTSGRALFF. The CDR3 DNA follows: TGTGCCAGTAGTAGGGCCGGGACTAGCGGGAGGGCCCTGTTCTTC.

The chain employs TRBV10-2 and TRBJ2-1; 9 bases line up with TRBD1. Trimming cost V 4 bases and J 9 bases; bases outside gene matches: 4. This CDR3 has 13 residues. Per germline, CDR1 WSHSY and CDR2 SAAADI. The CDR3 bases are TGCGCCAGCAGTGGACAGGGACAGGGTGAGCAGTTCTTC. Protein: CASSGQGQGEQFF.